The 30 T cell receptor beta chains given below trace back to one sample, sequenced in a study of control samples from healthy donors and cancer patients. Clones were read by immunoSEQ multiplex PCR, and TCRdb kept only the in-frame ones, dropping some. In the table there are fewer than 200,000 clones, just over 95% of which are singletons. Material for sequencing was blood. These receptors were taken from a woman aged 25 to 39 in good health.

The chain is built from TRBV11-3 and TRBJ2-5; D call uncertain. The CDR3 is 13 amino acids. Looked up from germline, CDR1 is SGHNT and CDR2 is YENEEA. Trimming removed 0 bases from V and 1 base from J, with 3 bases in between. The CDR3 loop reads CASSLDSQETQYF. The CDR3 nucleotides read TGTGCCAGCAGCTTAGACAGCCAAGAGACCCAGTACTTC.

In this sample, this clone turned up a few times. This CDR3 reads CASRSAGALIGGDNEQFF. CDR3 sequence (DNA): TGCGCCAGCAGATCCGCGGGGGCCCTCATAGGGGGTGACAATGAGCAGTTCTTC. The chain recombines TRBV5-1 with TRBJ2-1, with a possible D match to TRBD2 (7 bases). CDR1 and CDR2 (germline): SGHRS, YFSETQ. The ends were cut back, 5 bases at V and 5 bases at J, with 26 bases in the middle. The CDR3 length is 18 residues.

This chain uses TRBV6-5 with TRBJ2-1; perhaps D is TRBD1 or TRBD2 (5 bases each). The CDR3 is 12 amino acids. The germline V and J ends were trimmed by 5 bases and 9 bases, with 11 bases remaining between them. Germline CDR1 and CDR2: MNHEY and SVGAGI. The CDR3 nucleotides are TGTGCCAGCAGTCACCCCGGGACTGAGCAGTTCTTC. The encoded protein is CASSHPGTEQFF.

The gene calls are TRBV25-1 and TRBJ1-6; D remains unclear. Trimming took off 8 bases at V and 0 bases at J, with 14 bases between the two ends. This CDR3 has 16 residues. The germline V gene encodes CDR1 MGHDK and CDR2 SYGVNS. CDR3 residues: CASSEAPSSYNSPLHF. CDR3 coding DNA: TGTGCCAGCTCCGAGGCACCGAGCTCCTATAATTCACCCCTCCACTTT.

CDR3 residues: CASSLVSGAGAYEQYF. The CDR3, as DNA: TGTGCCAGCAGCTTAGTATCGGGAGCGGGAGCCTACGAGCAGTACTTC. V gene TRBV11-2 combines with J gene TRBJ2-7, with 8 bases lining up with TRBD2. There are 16 residues in the CDR3. Germline V CDR1 and CDR2: SGHAT, FQNNGV. V was pared by 1 base and J by 2 bases, with 7 bases of the junction left unmatched.

This clone came up once. The chain has TRBV6-6 and TRBJ2-2; weak D call: TRBD1 (6 bases). Germline assignment: CDR1 MNHNY and CDR2 SVGAGI (reference sequence). The CDR3 loop spans 13 amino acids. The ends were cut back, 5 bases at V and 6 bases at J, with 10 bases in the middle. In DNA form, the CDR3 reads TGTGCCAGCAGTCGAACAGGGCCCGGGGAGCTGTTTTTT. As protein: CASSRTGPGELFF.

This chain joins TRBV28 and TRBJ2-4; a weak D match, TRBD1 (6 bases). Germline lookup yields CDR1 MDHEN and CDR2 SYDVKM. This CDR3 is built from 15 residues. Trimming removed 7 bases from V and 0 bases from J, with 13 bases in between. The CDR3 DNA is TGTGCCAGCACCCTCGGCAGGGGAGCCAAAAACATTCAGTACTTC. Its translation is CASTLGRGAKNIQYF.

This rearrangement joins TRBV15 to TRBJ2-7; D gene ambiguous. Trimming left V 1 base short and J 0 bases short, with 7 bases between. Germline CDR1 is LNHNV and CDR2 is YYDKDF (reference sequence). The CDR3 is 14 residues long. Written as DNA, the CDR3 is TGTGCCACCAGCAGAGGGGTATTCTCCTACGAGCAGTACTTC. It yields the protein CATSRGVFSYEQYF.

This chain joins TRBV13 and TRBJ2-7; tentatively, D is TRBD1 (6 bases). The germline V gene encodes CDR1 PRHDT and CDR2 FYEKMQ (reference sequence). CDR3 length: 14 amino acids. Trimming left V 0 bases short and J 2 bases short, with 8 bases between. This chain's CDR3 is CASSLGTGPYEQYF. The DNA for the CDR3 is TGTGCCAGCAGCTTAGGGACAGGACCCTACGAGCAGTACTTC.

The chain is built from TRBV30 and TRBJ1-4, with no clear D. Germline CDR1 reads GTSNPN; CDR2 reads SVGIG (reference sequence). V shed 4 bases and J shed 7 bases, with 16 bases lying between them. The CDR3 runs to 14 residues. The CDR3 reads CAWTRTPGGEKLFF. The CDR3 DNA is TGTGCCTGGACGAGAACTCCCGGAGGTGAAAAACTGTTTTTT. The entire variable domain, with the rest obtained from reference TRBV30 and TRBJ1-4, is as follows: SQTIHQWPATLVQPVGSPLSLECTVEGTSNPNLYWYRQAAGRGLQLLFYSVGIGQISSEVPQNLSASRPQDRQFILSSKKLLLSDSGFYLCAWTRTPGGEKLFFGSGTQLSVL.

The sample holds a few counts of this clone. CDR3 bases: TGTGCCAGCAGCTTATTGACTAGCGGTAGCTCCTACGAGCAGTACTTC. Its translation is CASSLLTSGSSYEQYF. The chain couples TRBV7-9 to TRBJ2-7, with 9 positions matching TRBD2. Trimming cost V 2 bases and J 0 bases; bases outside gene matches: 5. Germline-derived CDR1 and CDR2 are SEHNR and FQNEAQ (reference sequence). The length of the CDR3 is 16 residues.

The CDR3 loop reads CASSVTERIAEAFF. The CDR3 nucleotides read TGCGCCAGCAGCGTGACAGAACGGATCGCTGAAGCTTTCTTT. The rearrangement uses TRBV5-1 and TRBJ1-1; TRBD1 is a possible D gene (5 bases). The CDR3 totals 14 residues. Per germline, CDR1 SGHRS and CDR2 YFSETQ. Trimming pared 4 bases from V and 6 bases from J, leaving 16 bases between.

CDR3 coding DNA: TGCGCCAGCAGTGTGAGGGACACTGAAGCTTTCTTT. Translation: CASSVRDTEAFF. The chain carries TRBV10-2 and TRBJ1-1; D is ambiguous. Looked up from germline, CDR1 is WSHSY and CDR2 is SAAADI. The CDR3 covers 12 residues. The V end was cut by 4 bases, the J end by 3 bases, with 6 bases between.

This clone appeared once. The chain carries TRBV19 and TRBJ1-5; weak D call: TRBD1 (5 bases). Germline V gene data show CDR1 as LNHDA and CDR2 as SQIVND (reference sequence). The CDR3 consists of 15 residues. The V and J ends lost 6 bases and 5 bases respectively, with 17 bases between them. The CDR3 spells CASRFGWGGDQPQHF. The DNA of the CDR3 is TGTGCCAGTAGGTTTGGTTGGGGGGGAGATCAGCCCCAGCATTTT.

CDR3 loop: CASSPLTERRYNEQFF. Written as DNA, the CDR3 is TGTGCCAGCAGCCCCCTAACGGAGCGCCGATACAATGAGCAGTTCTTC. This sequence joins TRBV27 and TRBJ2-1; no definite D call. V shed 6 bases and J shed 4 bases, with 19 bases lying between them. The germline V gene encodes CDR1 MNHEY and CDR2 SMNVEV (reference sequence). The CDR3 runs to 16 residues.

The chain recombines TRBV11-3 with TRBJ2-7, with D perhaps TRBD1 or TRBD2 (5 bases each). V lost 5 bases and J lost 0, with 11 bases in between. CDR3 size: 14 residues. In germline, CDR1 is SGHNT, CDR2 YENEEA. The CDR3 DNA follows: TGTGCCAGCAGCAACCGGGACGGCTCCTACGAGCAGTACTTC. Translating it yields CASSNRDGSYEQYF.

The CDR3 reads CASSRLGGRGTPGELFF. The CDR3 DNA is TGTGCCAGCAGCCGTTTAGGGGGGCGGGGGACACCCGGGGAGCTGTTTTTT. This chain uses TRBV11-2 with TRBJ2-2; D might be TRBD2 (7 bases). Per the germline V gene, CDR1 is SGHAT and CDR2 is FQNNGV. The CDR3 sequence is 17 residues long. The germline V and J ends were trimmed by 5 bases and 6 bases, with 22 bases remaining between them.

The chain uses TRBV19 and TRBJ2-6, with D hard to call. Germline V gives CDR1 LNHDA, CDR2 SQIVND (reference sequence). Trimming removed 6 bases from V and 0 bases from J, with 6 bases in between. The CDR3 spans 14 residues. CDR3 sequence: CASSKNSGANVLTF. DNA of the CDR3: TGTGCCAGTAGCAAAAACTCTGGGGCCAACGTCCTGACTTTC.

V gene TRBV6-6 combines with J gene TRBJ1-1; D uncertain. V lost 2 bases and J 0 bases, leaving 10 bases between the germline ends. Germline V gene sequence: CDR1 MNHNY, CDR2 SVGAGI (reference sequence). This CDR3 is 15 amino acids long. Written as DNA, the CDR3 is TGTGCCAGCAGTTACCAAGGACGGATGAACACTGAAGCTTTCTTT. It encodes CASSYQGRMNTEAFF.

This chain links TRBV6-5 with TRBJ1-4; D is ambiguous. The germline V and J ends were trimmed by 8 bases and 5 bases, with 6 bases remaining between them. The length of the CDR3 is 11 residues. Germline V gene lookup returns CDR1 MNHEY and CDR2 SVGAGI. CDR3 coding DNA: TGTGCCAGCCGGTTAAATGAAAAACTGTTTTTT. Residues: CASRLNEKLFF.

This chain uses TRBV6-2 or TRBV6-3 with TRBJ2-3; 9 bases line up with TRBD2. J was trimmed by 3 bases and V by 2 bases; bases with no gene match: 9. The length of the CDR3 is 17 residues. The germline gives CDR1 MNHEY, CDR2 SVGEGT. The CDR3, as DNA: TGTGCCAGCAGTTACCCCATGACTAGCGGTGCGACAGATACGCAGTATTTT. As protein: CASSYPMTSGATDTQYF.

The CDR3 sequence is CASSTSTEQYF. The CDR3 DNA reads as TGTGCCAGCAGCACCTCGACAGAGCAGTACTTC. This chain uses TRBV11-2 with TRBJ2-7; no firm D call. V was shortened by 5 bases and J by 7 bases, with 9 bases between the two germline ends. This CDR3 is 11 amino acids long. The germline V gene encodes CDR1 SGHAT and CDR2 FQNNGV.

The chain couples TRBV5-1 to TRBJ2-5, with a weak D call TRBD2 (5 bases). The CDR3 length is 14 residues. Trimming left V 4 bases short and J 3 bases short, with 13 bases between. Germline CDR1 SGHRS, CDR2 YFSETQ. The CDR3 sequence: CASSHDRGEETQYF. The CDR3 region has the DNA TGCGCCAGCAGCCACGATCGGGGTGAAGAGACCCAGTACTTC.

The chain recombines TRBV5-1 with TRBJ2-1; no clear D gene. CDR3 size: 13 residues. Looked up from germline, CDR1 is SGHRS and CDR2 is YFSETQ. Trimming took 4 bases from V and 4 from J, leaving 9 bases between them. The CDR3 reads CASSPNGYNEQFF. The CDR3 DNA reads TGCGCCAGCAGCCCCAATGGGTACAATGAGCAGTTCTTC.

CDR3 amino acids: CSVFRATNEKLFF. The CDR3, as DNA: TGCAGCGTTTTCCGGGCCACTAATGAAAAACTGTTTTTT. V gene TRBV29-1 combines with J gene TRBJ1-4; D unclear. The CDR3 runs to 13 residues. Germline CDR1 reads SQVTM; CDR2 reads ANQGSEA. Trimming took 5 bases from V and 2 from J, leaving 9 bases between them.

In its sample, this clone was seen once. The chain links TRBV11-3 to TRBJ1-5; D might be TRBD1 (5 bases). V was pared by 3 bases and J by 7 bases, with 10 bases between. Germline V lookup: CDR1 SGHNT, CDR2 YENEEA. This CDR3 is built from 13 residues. The CDR3 spells CASSLDKHQPQHF. The DNA of the CDR3 is TGTGCCAGCAGCTTGGACAAGCACCAGCCCCAGCATTTT.

The chain carries TRBV28 and TRBJ2-7; 10 nucleotides line up with TRBD1. CDR1 MDHEN and CDR2 SYDVKM come from the germline V gene. V lost 4 bases to trimming and J lost 3 bases; unmatched junction nucleotides: 18. CDR3 length equals 19 residues. In DNA form, the CDR3 reads TGTGCCAGCAGTTCCTCGCCCGGCGCCGGGACAGGGGTCCACTACGAGCAGTACTTC. Protein: CASSSSPGAGTGVHYEQYF.

This clone was observed once. This chain links TRBV6-6 with TRBJ2-2; D unclear. The CDR3 length is 14 residues. The ends were cut back, 7 bases at V and 1 base at J, with 10 bases in the middle. The germline V gene has CDR1 MNHNY and CDR2 SVGAGI (reference sequence). This chain's CDR3 is CASIKIKNTGELFF. The CDR3 coding sequence is TGTGCCAGCATTAAAATCAAGAACACCGGGGAGCTGTTTTTT.

The CDR3 loop is CATRVGQGAYEQYF. Written as DNA, the CDR3 is TGTGCCACCAGGGTCGGGCAGGGGGCCTACGAGCAGTACTTC. This rearrangement joins TRBV19 to TRBJ2-7, with 7 bases lining up with TRBD1. Germline trimming cut 10 bases from V and 2 bases from J; bases unmatched to any gene: 11. The CDR3 has 14 residues. Germline V gene sequence: CDR1 LNHDA, CDR2 SQIVND (reference sequence).

This chain's CDR3 is CASTVSGITGELFF. The CDR3 nucleotides read TGTGCCAGCACCGTATCGGGTATCACCGGGGAGCTGTTTTTT. V and J are TRBV27 and TRBJ2-2; D ambiguous. Trimming removed 7 bases at V and 4 bases at J, with 13 bases between. Germline values: CDR1 MNHEY, CDR2 SMNVEV (reference sequence). The CDR3 runs to 14 residues.